These 18 T cell receptor beta chains came from one sample sequenced in a study of T cell changes during pregnancy in multiple sclerosis. The assay was immunoSEQ multiplex PCR, and TCRdb's table has in-frame clones only and misses some. The data contain about 93,000 clones, approximately 89% of them singletons. Sequencing used peripheral blood, obtained before pregnancy. The receptor set was obtained from a female donor with multiple sclerosis, enrolled in a pregnancy study.

The rearrangement links TRBV7-9 to TRBJ1-3, with D perhaps matching TRBD1 (6 bases). The germline V and J ends were trimmed by 4 bases and 0 bases, with 10 bases remaining between them. Per the germline V gene, CDR1 is SEHNR and CDR2 is FQNEAQ (reference sequence). The CDR3 length is 15 residues. DNA for the CDR3: TGTGCCAGCAGCTCAGGACAGAGCTCTGGAAACACCATATATTTT. Its translation is CASSSGQSSGNTIYF.

This sequence joins TRBV19 and TRBJ1-5; D remains ambiguous. Germline assignment: CDR1 LNHDA and CDR2 SQIVND (reference sequence). V lost 9 bases and J 0 bases, leaving 6 bases between the germline ends. The CDR3 is made up of 12 amino acids. Written as DNA, the CDR3 is TGTGCCAGCACAGATAGCAATCAGCCCCAGCATTTT. This sequence encodes CASTDSNQPQHF. The complete variable domain, with remaining parts taken from reference TRBV19 and TRBJ1-5, reads DGGITQSPKYLFRKEGQNVTLSCEQNLNHDAMYWYRQDPGQGLRLIYYSQIVNDFQKGDIAEGYSVSREKKESFPLTVTSAQKNPTAFYLCASTDSNQPQHFGDGTRLSIL.

V usage is TRBV5-1 and J usage is TRBJ1-2; TRBD1 matches 8 bases. The germline CDR1 and CDR2 sequences are SGHRS and YFSETQ. V shed 0 bases and J 9 bases; nucleotides not matched to a gene: 10. The CDR3 length is 15 residues. CDR3 bases: TGCGCCAGCAGCTTGGAGGGAGGACAGGGTTCTCGCTACACCTTC. Its translation is CASSLEGGQGSRYTF.

The sample holds one count of this clone. The V call is TRBV2, the J call TRBJ2-5; no clear D. The germline gives CDR1 SNHLY, CDR2 FYNNEI. The V end was cut by 6 bases, the J end by 6 bases, with 17 bases between. The CDR3 totals 14 residues. The DNA for the CDR3 is TGTGCCAGCAGCCACCCGTCCGATGCGCAGACCCAGTACTTC. The encoded protein is CASSHPSDAQTQYF.

The chain combines TRBV13 with TRBJ2-7; 13 nucleotides align to TRBD2. The CDR3 sequence is 17 residues long. Germline assignment: CDR1 PRHDT and CDR2 FYEKMQ (reference sequence). V lost 1 base and J lost 2; bases outside the gene matches: 5. Here the CDR3 reads CASSLVSGLAGAYEQYF. CDR3 DNA: TGTGCCAGCAGCTTAGTCTCAGGACTAGCGGGAGCCTACGAGCAGTACTTC.

This sequence joins TRBV28 and TRBJ2-2; TRBD2 is a possible D gene (5 bases). V was clipped by 4 bases and J by 4 bases, with 19 bases between them. CDR1 and CDR2 (germline): MDHEN, SYDVKM. This CDR3 contains 17 residues. The CDR3, as DNA: TGTGCCAGCAGTTCCCCAAGGCGGGCTCACACCACCGGGGAGCTGTTTTTT. It is translated as CASSSPRRAHTTGELFF.

V and J are TRBV27 and TRBJ1-6, with 9 bases aligning to TRBD1. Germline CDR1 and CDR2: MNHEY and SMNVEV (reference sequence). The ends lost 3 bases at V and 2 bases at J; junction bases unmatched: 8. This CDR3 has 18 amino acids. The CDR3 DNA reads as TGTGCCAGCAGTTTCCACCGAGGGACAGGGACCTATAATTCACCCCTCCACTTT. Translating gives CASSFHRGTGTYNSPLHF.

This clone appeared once. The chain is built from TRBV29-1 and TRBJ1-5, with a weak D call TRBD1 (5 bases). Germline CDR1 SQVTM, CDR2 ANQGSEA. Deletions cut 7 bases from V and 4 bases from J, with 11 bases between. The CDR3 covers 12 residues. The CDR3 bases are TGCAGCGCTTCGGGGGAGAATCAGCCCCAGCATTTT. Residues: CSASGENQPQHF.

The chain couples TRBV6-5 to TRBJ1-4; 9 bases match TRBD1. CDR1 and CDR2 (germline): MNHEY, SVGAGI. Losses at the gene ends were 0 bases for V and 8 bases for J; bases not matched to a gene: 7. This CDR3 region has 16 residues. CDR3 region: CASSYSFRTGDEKLFF. CDR3 coding DNA: TGTGCCAGCAGTTACTCGTTTCGGACAGGGGACGAAAAACTGTTTTTT.

This sequence joins TRBV4-3 and TRBJ1-1; weak D call: TRBD1 (5 bases). Trimming removed 8 bases at V and 0 bases at J, with 10 bases between. The CDR3 spans 13 residues. Germline lookup yields CDR1 LGHNA and CDR2 YSLEER. This CDR3 reads CASSGGVNTEAFF. The CDR3 DNA sequence: TGCGCCAGCTCGGGGGGAGTGAACACTGAAGCTTTCTTT.

The chain is built from TRBV30 and TRBJ2-1, with TRBD2 as a possible D gene (5 bases). V lost 3 bases and J lost 5, with 14 bases in between. This CDR3 region has 14 residues. From germline, CDR1 is GTSNPN and CDR2 SVGIG (reference sequence). CDR3 sequence: CAWRDWTGNNEQFF. The CDR3 DNA follows: TGTGCCTGGAGAGACTGGACCGGGAACAATGAGCAGTTCTTC.

V gene TRBV27 combines with J gene TRBJ2-1; 12 nucleotides align to TRBD2. The CDR3 is 15 amino acids. V shed 5 bases, J shed 8 bases, and the junction held 7 bases outside the gene matches. Germline CDR1 reads MNHEY; CDR2 reads SMNVEV (reference sequence). CDR3 coding DNA: TGTGCCAGCAGTCAGACTAGCGGGAGAGTTGATGAGCAGTTCTTC. It specifies CASSQTSGRVDEQFF.

The chain uses TRBV11-2 and TRBJ2-7, with TRBD1 identical over 7 bases. V lost 5 bases, J lost 2 bases, and 12 bases stayed unmatched. Germline CDR1 is SGHAT and CDR2 is FQNNGV. This CDR3 contains 16 residues. The CDR3 here is CASSQGDILGTYEQYF. Here the CDR3 DNA reads TGTGCCAGCAGCCAGGGGGATATTCTGGGCACCTACGAGCAGTACTTC.

The chain employs TRBV14 and TRBJ2-1; 14 bases align to TRBD2. Germline trimming cut 4 bases from V and 1 base from J; bases unmatched to any gene: 3. The CDR3 has 17 amino acids. Germline loops: CDR1 SGHDN, CDR2 FVKESK. CDR3 nucleotides: TGTGCCAGCAGCCCTTGGACTAGCGGGAGGTCCTACAATGAGCAGTTCTTC. This sequence encodes CASSPWTSGRSYNEQFF.

This chain uses TRBV5-1 with TRBJ2-3; 11 bases match TRBD2. With 3 bases clipped from V and 5 bases from J, the junction kept 8 bases outside the gene matches. Germline lookup yields CDR1 SGHRS and CDR2 YFSETQ. The CDR3 runs to 16 residues. CDR3 in amino acids: CASSWGLAEGGDTQYF. In nucleotides, the CDR3 is TGCGCCAGCAGCTGGGGACTAGCGGAAGGGGGAGATACGCAGTATTTT.

The J gene is TRBJ2-2, the V gene TRBV6-1; D perhaps matches TRBD2 (5 bases). The CDR3 spans 17 residues. Trimming pared 4 bases from V and 5 bases from J, leaving 20 bases between. Germline lookup yields CDR1 MNHNS and CDR2 SASEGT. DNA for the CDR3: TGTGCCAGCAGTGCGGGCGGAGGAATAGCTAGGACCGGGGAGCTGTTTTTT. Translated: CASSAGGGIARTGELFF.

This clone is a singleton in its sample. This chain connects TRBV19 to TRBJ1-2; 9 bases fit TRBD1. Germline V gene lookup returns CDR1 LNHDA and CDR2 SQIVND (reference sequence). Germline trimming cut 4 bases from V and 8 bases from J; bases unmatched to any gene: 17. This CDR3 has 17 amino acids. CDR3: CASSTLRDRDAVIGYTF. DNA for the CDR3: TGTGCCAGTAGTACCCTCCGGGACAGGGATGCGGTAATAGGCTACACCTTC.

The gene calls are TRBV7-3 and TRBJ1-1, with 8 positions matching TRBD1. V was clipped by 4 bases and J by 1 base; unmatched bases: 5. Germline V CDR1 and CDR2: SGHTA, FQGTGA. CDR3 length equals 15 residues. This CDR3 is CASSSQGAGNTEAFF. In DNA, the CDR3 is TGTGCCAGCAGCTCCCAGGGGGCTGGGAACACTGAAGCTTTCTTT. The full variable domain, in which reference TRBV7-3 and TRBJ1-1 provide the parts outside the CDR3, is GAGVSQTPSNKVTEKGKYVELRCDPISGHTALYWYRQSLGQGPEFLIYFQGTGAADDSGLPNDRFFAVRPEGSVSTLKIQRTERGDSAVYLCASSSQGAGNTEAFFGQGTRLTVV.